These 21 T cell receptor beta chains were all obtained from the same sample, sequenced in a study of T cell responses to AZD1222 COVID-19 vaccine. Sequencing was performed with immunoSEQ multiplex PCR; in TCRdb, only in-frame clones are kept and a portion is missing. The sample has approximately 180,000 clones, roughly 87% seen once. The source material was peripheral blood, sampled on day 0 of AZD1222 vaccination. The receptors here all came from an adult in good health.

The gene calls are TRBV2 and TRBJ2-5, with 8 positions matching TRBD1. This CDR3 contains 14 residues. Germline V gives CDR1 SNHLY, CDR2 FYNNEI. J gave up 4 bases and V 4 bases, and 5 bases lay outside the gene matches. This chain's CDR3 is CASSGTGLRETQYF. In DNA form, the CDR3 reads TGTGCCAGCAGTGGGACAGGGTTAAGAGAGACCCAGTACTTC.

The CDR3 here is CASNFDSGSKADTQYF. For the CDR3, the DNA is TGCGCCAGCAACTTTGATAGCGGGAGTAAGGCAGATACGCAGTATTTT. The V and J genes are TRBV5-1 and TRBJ2-3; 9 bases map to TRBD2. V trimming: 6 bases; J trimming: 4 bases; junction bases outside the gene matches: 12. In germline, CDR1 is SGHRS, CDR2 YFSETQ. The CDR3 runs 16 residues.

The gene calls are TRBV6-2 or TRBV6-3 and TRBJ2-2; TRBD2 aligns across 8 bases. This CDR3 spans 17 amino acids. The germline V gene encodes CDR1 MNHEY and CDR2 SVGEGT. V shed 3 bases, J shed 0 bases, and the junction held 6 bases outside the gene matches. The CDR3 coding sequence is TGTGCCAGCAGTTATAAGCCGGGAGGGCCGAACACCGGGGAGCTGTTTTTT. Its translation: CASSYKPGGPNTGELFF.

This clone was found once. This rearrangement joins TRBV21-1 to TRBJ1-5. TRBV21-1 is shown as a pseudogene. This CDR3 spans 18 amino acids. CDR3 loop: CASSKNVEGPFSNQPQHF. CDR3 bases: TGTGCCAGCAGCAAAAATGTCGAGGGGCCCTTTTCTAATCAGCCCCAGCATTTT.

V and J are TRBV21-1 and TRBJ1-6. TRBV21-1 is a known pseudogene. The CDR3 is 15 amino acids. The CDR3 protein is CASSKRDVGNSPLHF. The CDR3 DNA reads as TGTGCCAGCAGCAAGAGGGATGTGGGTAATTCACCCCTCCACTTT.

Remarks on this clone: This specimen includes other DNA sequences encoding the same CDR3. The V call is TRBV5-1, the J call TRBJ2-5; no definite D call. This CDR3 is 11 amino acids long. Germline V lookup: CDR1 SGHRS, CDR2 YFSETQ. Trimming left V 4 bases short and J 3 bases short, with 4 bases between. CDR3 bases: TGCGCCAGCAGCCTGAAAGAGACCCAGTACTTC. Protein sequence: CASSLKETQYF.

The chain has TRBV15 and TRBJ1-2; 7 nucleotides align to TRBD1. V shed 2 bases and J 5 bases; nucleotides not matched to a gene: 17. The length of the CDR3 is 18 residues. Germline lookup yields CDR1 LNHNV and CDR2 YYDKDF (reference sequence). The CDR3 loop is CATSRSDFIDREGYGYTF. CDR3 in DNA: TGTGCCACCAGCAGATCCGATTTCATCGACAGGGAGGGTTATGGCTACACCTTC.

J is TRBJ2-1 and V is TRBV6-1; D not certain. The CDR3 sequence is 15 residues long. CDR1 is MNHNS and CDR2 is SASEGT in the germline V gene. V dropped 2 bases and J dropped 0 bases, with 8 bases sitting between them. Here the CDR3 reads CASSEQEGSYNEQFF. CDR3 DNA sequence: TGTGCCAGCAGTGAACAAGAAGGCTCCTACAATGAGCAGTTCTTC.

In the case of this clone: One junction end does not reproduce the germline sequence, and a read error may be involved. V and J are TRBV28 and TRBJ2-7; the match to TRBD1 covers 10 bases. The CDR3 is made up of 14 amino acids. Germline V gene lookup returns CDR1 MDHEN and CDR2 SYDVKM. The CDR3 sequence is CASTNRDRGTPRSF. Written as DNA, the CDR3 is TGTGCCAGCACTAACCGGGACAGGGGCACCCCGAGGAGCTTC.

The chain links TRBV19 to TRBJ2-1, with D perhaps matching TRBD2 (5 bases). Germline V gene sequence: CDR1 LNHDA, CDR2 SQIVND (reference sequence). This CDR3 is built from 14 residues. Trimming shortened V by 3 bases and J by 6 bases, and 12 bases separated the two germline ends. The CDR3 sequence: CASSMGGLGNEQFF. The CDR3 DNA follows: TGTGCCAGTAGTATGGGCGGACTCGGCAATGAGCAGTTCTTC.

The chain combines TRBV18 with TRBJ1-1; the D is unclear. This CDR3 comprises 14 residues. Germline CDR1 is KGHSH and CDR2 is LQKENI. V was shortened by 6 bases and J by 6 bases, with 17 bases between the two germline ends. CDR3 in amino acids: CASSLDLQGPEAFF. CDR3 bases: TGTGCCAGCTCGCTGGACCTACAAGGCCCTGAAGCTTTCTTT. Filled out from reference TRBV18 and TRBJ1-1, the complete variable domain reads NAGVMQNPRHLVRRRGQEARLRCSPMKGHSHVYWYRQLPEEGLKFMVYLQKENIIDESGMPKERFSAEFPKEGPSILRIQQVVRGDSAAYFCASSLDLQGPEAFFGQGTRLTVV.

The V and J genes are TRBV25-1 and TRBJ1-1, with no clear D. The CDR3 has 14 residues. The ends were cut back, 3 bases at V and 1 base at J, with 9 bases in the middle. In germline, CDR1 is MGHDK, CDR2 SYGVNS. The CDR3 DNA is TGTGCCAGCAGTGAGGCCAGGCCGAACACTGAAGCTTTCTTT. Translating it yields CASSEARPNTEAFF.

This chain joins TRBV6-5 and TRBJ2-7; 11 nucleotides match TRBD2. This CDR3 spans 14 amino acids. Per the germline V gene, CDR1 is MNHEY and CDR2 is SVGAGI. Losses at the gene ends were 6 bases for V and 5 bases for J; bases not matched to a gene: 6. The CDR3 spells CASRASGRPHEQYF. CDR3 DNA sequence: TGTGCCAGCAGAGCTAGCGGGAGGCCCCACGAGCAGTACTTC.

The chain has TRBV7-2 and TRBJ1-3, with D possibly TRBD1 on 6 matching bases. In germline, CDR1 is SGHTA, CDR2 FQGNSA. V lost 1 base to trimming and J lost 4 bases, with 20 bases between them. The CDR3 is 18 amino acids. The CDR3 loop is CASSLDRLAGVSGNTIYF. Written as DNA, the CDR3 is TGTGCCAGCAGCTTAGATCGTCTGGCAGGGGTGTCGGGAAACACCATATATTTT.

V usage is TRBV19 and J usage is TRBJ1-2, with 9 positions matching TRBD1. V gave up 5 bases and J gave up 7 bases; unmatched junction bases: 8. CDR1 is LNHDA and CDR2 is SQIVND in the germline V gene (reference sequence). CDR3 length equals 14 residues. DNA for the CDR3: TGTGCCAGTAGTGCCCGGGACAGGGTGCTTGGCTACACCTTC. This codes for CASSARDRVLGYTF.

The chain uses TRBV30 and TRBJ1-1; a possible D gene is TRBD1 (6 bases). Trimming pared 2 bases from V and 5 bases from J, leaving 15 bases between. From germline, CDR1 is GTSNPN and CDR2 SVGIG (reference sequence). The CDR3 spans 14 residues. The CDR3 DNA reads as TGTGCCTGGAGTACAAGAGGGGGGAGGACTGAAGCTTTCTTT. Encoded protein: CAWSTRGGRTEAFF.

The V and J genes are TRBV4-1 and TRBJ2-1; 7 nucleotides line up with TRBD2. Per germline, CDR1 MGHRA and CDR2 YSYEKL. V lost 0 bases, J lost 9 bases, and 11 bases stayed unmatched. There are 16 residues in the CDR3. Here the CDR3 DNA reads TGCGCCAGCAGCCAAGAACCGGCGGGAGATCGCGGTGAGCAGTTCTTC. Amino acids: CASSQEPAGDRGEQFF.

V is TRBV5-1 and J is TRBJ1-2; D is unresolved. The ends were cut back, 0 bases at V and 9 bases at J, with 6 bases in the middle. In germline, CDR1 is SGHRS, CDR2 YFSETQ. This CDR3 spans 11 amino acids. This CDR3 is CASSLGERYTF. In nucleotides, the CDR3 is TGCGCCAGCAGCTTGGGGGAGCGCTACACCTTC.

CDR3: CASSWDRNLEQYF. As DNA, the CDR3 is TGTGCCAGCAGCTGGGACAGGAATCTGGAGCAGTACTTC. The chain is built from TRBV11-2 and TRBJ2-7, with TRBD1 matching 8 bases. This CDR3 region has 13 residues. Germline-derived CDR1 and CDR2 are SGHAT and FQNNGV. Trimming cost V 4 bases and J 7 bases; bases outside gene matches: 6.

This clone was observed once. This rearrangement joins TRBV30 to TRBJ1-2; tentative D call: TRBD1 (5 bases). Germline V gives CDR1 GTSNPN, CDR2 SVGIG (reference sequence). The V gene lost 1 base and the J gene lost 5 bases, with 14 bases spanning the gap. The CDR3 totals 14 residues. CDR3 sequence (DNA): TGTGCCTGGAGTGGCGGCGGGGGAAGTTATGGCTACACCTTC. It specifies CAWSGGGGSYGYTF.

The chain combines TRBV6-6 with TRBJ1-2; D possibly corresponds to TRBD1 (6 bases). Trimming pared 5 bases from V and 4 bases from J, leaving 14 bases between. The length of the CDR3 is 14 residues. The germline gives CDR1 MNHNY, CDR2 SVGAGI (reference sequence). CDR3 coding DNA: TGTGCCAGCAGTCCAGTCGACAGGAGCTATGGCTACACCTTC. Its translation: CASSPVDRSYGYTF.